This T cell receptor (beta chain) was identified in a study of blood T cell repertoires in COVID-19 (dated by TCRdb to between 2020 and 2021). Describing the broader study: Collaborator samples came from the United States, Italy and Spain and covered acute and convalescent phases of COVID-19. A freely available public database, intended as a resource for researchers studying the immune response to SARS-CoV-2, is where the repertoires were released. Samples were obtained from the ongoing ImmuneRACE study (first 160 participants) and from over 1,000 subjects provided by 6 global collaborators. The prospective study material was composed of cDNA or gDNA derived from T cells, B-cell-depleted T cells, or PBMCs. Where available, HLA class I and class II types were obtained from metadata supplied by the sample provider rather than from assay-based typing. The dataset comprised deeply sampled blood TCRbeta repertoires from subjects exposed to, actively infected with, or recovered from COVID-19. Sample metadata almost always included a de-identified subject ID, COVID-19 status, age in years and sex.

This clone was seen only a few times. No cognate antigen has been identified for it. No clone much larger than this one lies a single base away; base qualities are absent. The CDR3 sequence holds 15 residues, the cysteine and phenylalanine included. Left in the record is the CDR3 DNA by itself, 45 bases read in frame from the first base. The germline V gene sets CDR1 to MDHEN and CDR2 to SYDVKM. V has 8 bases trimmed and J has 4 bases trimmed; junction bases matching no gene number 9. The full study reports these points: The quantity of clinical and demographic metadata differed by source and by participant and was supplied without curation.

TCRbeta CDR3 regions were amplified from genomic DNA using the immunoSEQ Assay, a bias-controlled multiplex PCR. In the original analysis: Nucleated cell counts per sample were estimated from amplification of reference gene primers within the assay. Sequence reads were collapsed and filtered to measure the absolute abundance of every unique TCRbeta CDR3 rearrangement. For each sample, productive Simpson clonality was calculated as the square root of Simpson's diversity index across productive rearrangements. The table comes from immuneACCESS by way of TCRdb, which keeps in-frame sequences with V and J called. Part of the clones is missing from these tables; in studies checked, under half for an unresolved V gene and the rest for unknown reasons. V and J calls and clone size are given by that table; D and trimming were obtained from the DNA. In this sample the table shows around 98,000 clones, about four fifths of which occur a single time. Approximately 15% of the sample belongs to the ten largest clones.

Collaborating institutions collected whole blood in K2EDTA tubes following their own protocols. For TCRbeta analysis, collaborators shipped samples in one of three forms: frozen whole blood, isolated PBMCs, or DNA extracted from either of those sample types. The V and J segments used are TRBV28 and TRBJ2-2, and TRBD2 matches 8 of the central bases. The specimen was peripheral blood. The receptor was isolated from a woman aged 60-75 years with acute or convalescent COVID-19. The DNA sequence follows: TGTGCCAGCGGGCTAGCGGGCCGTGGCACCGGGGAGCTGTTTTTT. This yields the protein CASGLAGRGTGELFF.